Listed below are T cell receptor beta chains from one sample, sequenced in a study of blood T cell repertoires in COVID-19. This table comes from immunoSEQ multiplex PCR, and its TCRdb copy is limited to in-frame clones, with some not included. The sample contains about 85,000 clones, around 93% of which appear only once. The source material was peripheral blood. The receptor source for this set is a human donor with active COVID-19. The donor label of this sample is uncertain. CDR3s include the opening cysteine and the closing phenylalanine or tryptophan. The D gene is left open where the match is weak. Not all rows give a size; the values are once, few, many and, for expanded clones, a class.

V	D	size	J	DNA	CDR3
TRBV5-1	-	-	TRBJ2-3	TGCGCCAGCAGCTTTAAGCCGGGTCCGGCAGATACGCAGTATTTT	CASSFKPGPADTQYF
TRBV7-9	-	-	TRBJ2-7	TGTGCCAGCAGCAGGACACGATACGAGCAGTACTTC	CASSRTRYEQYF
TRBV28	-	-	TRBJ1-1	TGTGCCAGCAGCCCCGCCCCAGGGAGGGACACTGAAGCTTTCTTT	CASSPAPGRDTEAFF
TRBV6-5	-	medium-sized	TRBJ2-7	TGTGCCAGCAGCGTGGGGGCAGGGGGGCCGTTCGAGCAGTACTTC	CASSVGAGGPFEQYF
TRBV7-2	-	-	TRBJ1-1	TGTGCCAGCAGCTTAGTTCAGGGGATGAACACTGAAGCTTTCTTT	CASSLVQGMNTEAFF
TRBV10-3	-	-	TRBJ2-7	TGTGCCATCAGTGTATGGGACAACTCCTACGAGCAGTACTTC	CAISVWDNSYEQYF
TRBV12-3/TRBV12-4	-	-	TRBJ2-1	TGTGCCAGCAGTTTCGGGGATCGTGAGCAGTTCTTC	CASSFGDREQFF
TRBV7-3	TRBD1	once	TRBJ2-7	TGTGCCAGCAGCGGACAGGGCTCCTACGAGCAGTACTTC	CASSGQGSYEQYF
TRBV14	-	-	TRBJ2-4	TGTGCCAGCAGCCAACGAGGACAATCCGCCCTTTCGGCCAAAAACATTCAGTACTTC	CASSQRGQSALSAKNIQYF
TRBV7-2	TRBD2	-	TRBJ2-5	TGTGCCAGCAGCTTAAACGGGGGGAGCCAAGAGACCCAGTACTTC	CASSLNGGSQETQYF
TRBV5-1	TRBD1	-	TRBJ2-2	TGCGCCAGCAGCAGAACAGGGGGGTACACCGGGGAGCTGTTTTTT	CASSRTGGYTGELFF
TRBV5-1	TRBD1	-	TRBJ2-5	TGCGCCAGCAGCACAGGACAGGCCCAAGAGACCCAGTACTTC	CASSTGQAQETQYF
TRBV19	-	-	TRBJ2-2	TGTGCCAGTAGTATAAGACAGCCGAACACCGGGGAGCTGTTTTTT	CASSIRQPNTGELFF
TRBV29-1	TRBD1	-	TRBJ1-6	TGCAGCGTTGCGGACAGGGGTCGGGATTCACCCCTCCACTTT	CSVADRGRDSPLHF
TRBV6-2/TRBV6-3	-	-	TRBJ2-7	TGTGCCAGCAGCCGCCAAGAACAGGGCCCAGTCTACGAGCAGTACTTC	CASSRQEQGPVYEQYF
TRBV19	-	-	TRBJ1-2	TGTGCCAGTAGTATACCGGGGTCGGACTATGGCTACACCTTC	CASSIPGSDYGYTF
TRBV16	TRBD2	-	TRBJ2-1	TGTGCCAGCAGCCCACCGAGGCTAGCGGGGGGCCGGGTCTATGAGCAGTTCTTC	CASSPPRLAGGRVYEQFF
TRBV10-3	TRBD2	-	TRBJ2-5	TGTGCCATCAGTGAGGCTCGGGGGGGGGAGACCCAGTACTTC	CAISEARGGETQYF
TRBV27	TRBD1	-	TRBJ1-6	TGTGCCAGCAGCAAGCTCGGGACAGGGGATAATTCACCCCTCCACTTT	CASSKLGTGDNSPLHF
TRBV5-1	TRBD1	-	TRBJ2-1	TGCGCCAGCAGCGCGCGGACAGGGAGCAACAATGAGCAGTTCTTC	CASSARTGSNNEQFF
TRBV28	TRBD2	-	TRBJ2-7	TGTGCCAGCAGTTTGACTAGCGGGGGCTACGAGCAGTACTTC	CASSLTSGGYEQYF
TRBV6-4	TRBD1	once	TRBJ1-6	TGTGCCAGCAGTGACTCCCAGGGGGATGGATCACCCCTCCACTTT	CASSDSQGDGSPLHF
TRBV6-5	-	-	TRBJ2-5	TGTGCCACCCGCTTCTCAGGGGAAGAGACCCAGTACTTC	CATRFSGEETQYF
TRBV6-5	-	-	TRBJ2-7	TGTGCCAGCAGTTACAGCGGCCGTCAAAGCTACGAGCAGTACTTC	CASSYSGRQSYEQYF
TRBV11-1	-	-	TRBJ1-2	TGTGCCAGCAGCTTATTCGCAGGGAATGGCTACACCTTC	CASSLFAGNGYTF
TRBV7-9	TRBD1	once	TRBJ1-5	TGTGCCAGCAGTCGAAGTACCGGGACAGGGGGAAATCAGCCCCAGCATTTT	CASSRSTGTGGNQPQHF
TRBV6-1	-	-	TRBJ1-5	TGTGCCAGCAGTGAAAGGTCAGGCCTTATGGGCAATCAGCCCCAGCATTTT	CASSERSGLMGNQPQHF
TRBV28	TRBD1	once	TRBJ1-5	TGTGCCAGCAGACCGGGACAGAGATATCAGCCCCAGCATTTT	CASRPGQRYQPQHF
TRBV18	TRBD2	few	TRBJ2-7	TGTGCCAGCTCACCGCTAGCGGGGGCTGACGAGCAGTACTTC	CASSPLAGADEQYF
TRBV27	TRBD1	once	TRBJ1-4	TGTGCCAGCAGTTTATCGGAGGGACAGCCCACAACTAATGAAAAACTGTTTTTT	CASSLSEGQPTTNEKLFF
TRBV19	TRBD1	-	TRBJ1-5	TGTGCCAGTATGCCTACGGACAGGGGCCGAATCCGCAGCGGCAATCAGCCCCAGCATTTT	CASMPTDRGRIRSGNQPQHF
TRBV19	TRBD2	-	TRBJ2-2	TGTGCCAGTAGTTCAATAGCGGGGGGGCACACCGGGGAGCTGTTTTTT	CASSSIAGGHTGELFF
TRBV11-2	TRBD1	-	TRBJ1-4	TGTGCCAGCAGCTCCACAGGGGCCTTTAATGAAAAACTGTTTTTT	CASSSTGAFNEKLFF
TRBV4-2	-	-	TRBJ2-1	TGTGCCAGCTCCTCTAGGGGCCTTGGCGATGAGCAGTTCTTC	CASSSRGLGDEQFF
TRBV29-1	TRBD1	-	TRBJ1-2	TGCAGCGTTCGGCTAATCGGGACAGGCAGTGGCTACACCTTC	CSVRLIGTGSGYTF
TRBV16	-	-	TRBJ2-7	TGTGCCAGCAGCCAATCGTTACAGGGCTCCTACGAGCAGTACTTC	CASSQSLQGSYEQYF
TRBV19	-	-	TRBJ2-3	TGTGCCAGTAGTACGGGTTTACCAGATACGCAGTATTTT	CASSTGLPDTQYF
TRBV7-8	TRBD1	-	TRBJ2-7	TGTGCCAGCAGCCGACAGGGGGTGAACTACGAGCAGTACTTC	CASSRQGVNYEQYF
TRBV4-1	-	-	TRBJ1-2	TGCGCCAGCAGCCCCGCGGCAGGACAGCTTAACTATGGCTACACCTTC	CASSPAAGQLNYGYTF
TRBV4-2	TRBD1	few	TRBJ2-1	TGTGCCAGCAGCCAAGATCCACAGGGGGGAGCCTACAATGAGCAGTTCTTC	CASSQDPQGGAYNEQFF
TRBV6-5	-	-	TRBJ1-2	TGTGCCAGCAGTTACTCGAATCGGAGGAACTATGGCTACACCTTC	CASSYSNRRNYGYTF
TRBV10-3	TRBD1	-	TRBJ2-1	TGTGCCATCAGTGGACAGGGTTTTGCCAATGAGCAGTTCTTC	CAISGQGFANEQFF
TRBV19	-	-	TRBJ2-1	TGTGCCAGTAGTATTTCTGGCCGCTCCTACAATGAGCAGTTCTTC	CASSISGRSYNEQFF
TRBV20-1	-	-	TRBJ1-2	TGCAGTGCTAGTAAAGGGGATGGCTACACCTTC	CSASKGDGYTF
TRBV10-3	-	few	TRBJ1-2	TGTGCCGCCCGGGGGGATGGCTACACCTTC	CAARGDGYTF
TRBV5-6	TRBD1	-	TRBJ2-1	TGTGCCAGCAGCTTCCGGGACAGGGGGCCCAATGAGCAGTTCTTC	CASSFRDRGPNEQFF
TRBV18	-	-	TRBJ1-5	TGTGCCAGCTCACCTAGCGGGTATCAGCCCCAGCATTTT	CASSPSGYQPQHF
TRBV5-5	-	-	TRBJ1-1	TGTGCCAGCTCTGGGGGCTCCACTGAAGCTTTCTTT	CASSGGSTEAFF
TRBV3-1/TRBV3-2	TRBD2	-	TRBJ2-7	TGTGCCAGCAGCCAAGATCACCCGAGGCGGGGGGGCGAGTACTTC	CASSQDHPRRGGEYF
TRBV6-5	TRBD1	-	TRBJ1-2	TGTGCCACCAGCCCAACAGGGGTCGTAATGCATGGCTACACCTTC	CATSPTGVVMHGYTF
TRBV5-1	TRBD1	-	TRBJ1-2	TGCGCCAGCAGCTTCGACAGGGATGGCTACACCTTC	CASSFDRDGYTF
TRBV5-4	TRBD1	-	TRBJ2-7	TGTGCCAGCAGCCCAGCCAGGGACAGGGTCGCTGGGCAGTACTTC	CASSPARDRVAGQYF
TRBV29-1	-	once	TRBJ2-7	TGCAGCGTTGCGGGGTTAGCAGTCCACGAGCAGTACTTC	CSVAGLAVHEQYF
TRBV9	-	-	TRBJ1-1	TGTGCCAGCAGCGTACTTGACCCCGGGACATCGGGCACTGAAGCTTTCTTT	CASSVLDPGTSGTEAFF
TRBV28	-	-	TRBJ1-1	TGTGCCAGCAGCCCCCTAGTGTCGAACACTGAAGCTTTCTTT	CASSPLVSNTEAFF
TRBV2	-	-	TRBJ2-7	TGTGCCAGCAGTGATCCCCCCTTTCTCGAGCAGTACTTC	CASSDPPFLEQYF
TRBV7-2	TRBD2	-	TRBJ2-3	TGTGCCAGCAGCTTACAGGGGACTAGAACAGATACGCAGTATTTT	CASSLQGTRTDTQYF